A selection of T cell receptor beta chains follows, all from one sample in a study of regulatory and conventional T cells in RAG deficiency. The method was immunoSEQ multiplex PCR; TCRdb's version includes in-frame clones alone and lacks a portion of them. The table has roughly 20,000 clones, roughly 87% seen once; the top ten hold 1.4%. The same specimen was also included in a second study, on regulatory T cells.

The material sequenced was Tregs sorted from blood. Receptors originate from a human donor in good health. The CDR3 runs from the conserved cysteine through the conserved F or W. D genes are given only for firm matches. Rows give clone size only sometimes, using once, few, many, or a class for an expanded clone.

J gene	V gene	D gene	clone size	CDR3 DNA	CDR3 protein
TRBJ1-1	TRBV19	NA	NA	TGTGCCAGTAGTATAGGGGACGGGGGGCGACTTGAAGCTTTCTTT	CASSIGDGGRLEAFF
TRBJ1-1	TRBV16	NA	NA	TGTGCCAGCAGCCAACAGGGAGCCAGTAACACTGAAGCTTTCTTT	CASSQQGASNTEAFF
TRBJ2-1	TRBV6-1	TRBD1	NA	TGTGCCAGCAGTGAATTCAGGACAGGGGGTTCGATTGAGCAGTTCTTC	CASSEFRTGGSIEQFF
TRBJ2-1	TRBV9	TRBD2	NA	TGTGCCAGCAGCGTAGAGGTCCGACTAGCGGGGGGGCATGAGCAGTTCTTC	CASSVEVRLAGGHEQFF
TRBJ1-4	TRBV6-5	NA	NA	TGTGCCAGCAGTACCGGGCAGTGGAATGAAAAACTGTTTTTT	CASSTGQWNEKLFF
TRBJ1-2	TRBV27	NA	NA	TGTGCCAGCAAAACGTCCGGGGTTAACTATGGCTACACCTTC	CASKTSGVNYGYTF
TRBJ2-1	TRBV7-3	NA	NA	TGTGCCAGCAGCTTAACCAGTATCAACAATGAGCAGTTCTTC	CASSLTSINNEQFF
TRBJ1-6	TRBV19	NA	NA	TGTGCCAGTAGTCTTGGGGAAGGATATAATTCACCCCTCCACTTT	CASSLGEGYNSPLHF
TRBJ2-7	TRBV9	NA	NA	TGTGCCAGCAGCGCCGACTCGCGAGGCCCCCTACACGGAGAGCAGTACTTC	CASSADSRGPLHGEQYF
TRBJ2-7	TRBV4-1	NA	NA	TGCGCCAGCAGCCGTTCCGGGCAGACTAACTACGAGCAGTACTTC	CASSRSGQTNYEQYF
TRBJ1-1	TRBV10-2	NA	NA	TGCGCCAGCGGTTTAGCAGGCGCCTCCTTTTCAGCTTTCTTT	CASGLAGASFSAFF
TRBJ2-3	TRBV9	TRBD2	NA	TGTGCCAGCAGCGTAGGGACTAGAAGCACAGATACGCAGTATTTT	CASSVGTRSTDTQYF
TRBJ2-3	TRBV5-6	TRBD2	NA	TGTGCCACCCCAGAAGGACTAGCGGGAGGCGGCGGCACAGATACGCAGTATTTT	CATPEGLAGGGGTDTQYF
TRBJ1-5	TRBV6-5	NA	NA	TGTGCCAGCAGTAAGCAGGGGAGGGAGAGACAGCCCCAGCATTTT	CASSKQGRERQPQHF
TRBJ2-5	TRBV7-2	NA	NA	TGTGCCAGCAGCTTGCTCGAAATTAGTTGGGACTTGAAAGAGACCCAGTACTTC	CASSLLEISWDLKETQYF
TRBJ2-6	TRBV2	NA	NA	TGTGCCAGCAGTGGCTTGGGACTGGAGTACTCTGGGGCCAACGTCCTGACTTTC	CASSGLGLEYSGANVLTF
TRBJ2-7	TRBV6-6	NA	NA	TGTGCCAGCAGGACCTCCTTTGGAAACTGGTACTTC	CASRTSFGNWYF
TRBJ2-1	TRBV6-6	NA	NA	TGTGCCAGCAGTGCGACAGGCTACAATGAGCAGTTCTTC	CASSATGYNEQFF
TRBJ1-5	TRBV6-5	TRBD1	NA	TGTGCCAGCAGTTACCACGAGGGACAGAACAATCAGCCCCAGCATTTT	CASSYHEGQNNQPQHF
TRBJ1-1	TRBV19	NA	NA	TGTGCCAGTAGTATATCCCATCTTATACACGGGGCCGCAAGGGCTGAAGCTTTCTTT	CASSISHLIHGAARAEAFF
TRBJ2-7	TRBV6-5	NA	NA	TGTGCCAGCCGTTTGGGGGCCGGGCGCTACGAGCAGTACTTC	CASRLGAGRYEQYF
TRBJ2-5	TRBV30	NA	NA	TGTGCCTGGAGTAGTCAAGAGACCCAGTACTTC	CAWSSQETQYF
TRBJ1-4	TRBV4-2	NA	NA	TGTGCCAGCAGCCAAGTAGCTAATGAAAAACTGTTTTTT	CASSQVANEKLFF
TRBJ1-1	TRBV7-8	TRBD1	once	TGTGCCAGCAGCTTAGATCGGGACAGAGAAGCTTTCTTT	CASSLDRDREAFF
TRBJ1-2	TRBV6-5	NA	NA	TGTGCCAGCAGTTACAACGCCAACAGGGTAAAATCTGGCTACACCTTC	CASSYNANRVKSGYTF
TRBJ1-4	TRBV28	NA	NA	TGTGCCAGCAGTTCCCAAAATGAAAAACTGTTTTTT	CASSSQNEKLFF
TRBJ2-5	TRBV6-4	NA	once	TGTGCCAGCAGTGACGACACCTCCCGCCGGGAACAAGAGACCCAGTACTTC	CASSDDTSRREQETQYF
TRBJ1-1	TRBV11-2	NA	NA	TGTGCCAGCAGCTTAGCTGGTCACACTGAAGCTTTCTTT	CASSLAGHTEAFF
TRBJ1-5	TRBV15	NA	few	TGTGCCACCAGCAGAGATACGGATCCCCGGGGTCAGCCCCAGCATTTT	CATSRDTDPRGQPQHF
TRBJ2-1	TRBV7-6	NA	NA	TGTGCCAGCAGCTTAGGCCGCAATGAGCAGTTCTTC	CASSLGRNEQFF
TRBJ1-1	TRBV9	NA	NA	TGTGCCAGCAGCGTCCTTCAGGGAGATATGAACACTGAAGCTTTCTTT	CASSVLQGDMNTEAFF
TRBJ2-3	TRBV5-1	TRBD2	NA	TGCGCCAGCAGCTCTGGACTAGCGGGGCCCACAGATACGCAGTATTTT	CASSSGLAGPTDTQYF
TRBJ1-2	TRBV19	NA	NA	TGTGCCAGTAGTATCGGCAGGGGAGGACCCTATGGCTACACCTTC	CASSIGRGGPYGYTF
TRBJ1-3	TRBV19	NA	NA	TGTGCCAGTAGTCACCCCGGCGGCATCTCTGGAAACACCATATATTTT	CASSHPGGISGNTIYF
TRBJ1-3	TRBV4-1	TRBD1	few	TGCGCCAGCAGCCGCCCCGGGACAGGGGACTACTCTGGAAACACCATATATTTT	CASSRPGTGDYSGNTIYF
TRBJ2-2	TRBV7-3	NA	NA	TGTGCCAGCAGCTTAGGGGCGGGTCCCGGGGAGCTGTTTTTT	CASSLGAGPGELFF
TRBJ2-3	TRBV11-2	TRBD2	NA	TGTGCCAGCAGCTCCCTATTTTCTAGCGGTACTAGCACAGATACGCAGTATTTT	CASSSLFSSGTSTDTQYF
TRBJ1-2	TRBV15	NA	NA	TGTGCCACCAGCAGAGATGGGATTTACGGCTACACCTTC	CATSRDGIYGYTF
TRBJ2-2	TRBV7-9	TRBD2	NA	TGTGCCAGCAGCTTGATACGCCCGGGCGGTAGCGGGGCGCTGTTTTTT	CASSLIRPGGSGALFF
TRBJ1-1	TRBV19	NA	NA	TGTGCCAGTAAACTCACGGGACTGAAGACTGAAGCTTTCTTT	CASKLTGLKTEAFF
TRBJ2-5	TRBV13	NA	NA	TGTGCCAGCAGCTTAGGGGGTGTCGAGACCCAGTACTTC	CASSLGGVETQYF
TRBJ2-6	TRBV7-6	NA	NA	TGTGCCAGCAGCTTATGGCCCCCGCGGACAGCTACGCACTCTGGGGCCAACGTCCTGACTTTC	CASSLWPPRTATHSGANVLTF
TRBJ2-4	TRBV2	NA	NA	TGTGCCAGCAGTGAAGGCGGGGTGGGCAAAAACATTCAGTACTTC	CASSEGGVGKNIQYF
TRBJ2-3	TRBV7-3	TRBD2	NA	TGTGCCAGCAGCCTCGCCGGTCTAGCGGGCACTAGCACAGATACGCAGTATTTT	CASSLAGLAGTSTDTQYF
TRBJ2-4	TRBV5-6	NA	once	TGTGCCAGCAGCTCCCGGTGGGGTGAGGCCAAAAACATTCAGTACTTC	CASSSRWGEAKNIQYF
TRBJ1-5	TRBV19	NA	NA	TGTGCCAGTACCAGTACAGGTGGCAATCAGCCCCAGCATTTT	CASTSTGGNQPQHF
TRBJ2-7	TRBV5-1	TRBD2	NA	TGCGCCAGCAGCTTGAGTACTAGCGGGGGTTACGAGCAGTACTTC	CASSLSTSGGYEQYF
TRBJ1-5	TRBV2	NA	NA	TGTGCCAGCAGTCCCGACAGGACTCCCCAGCCCCAGCATTTT	CASSPDRTPQPQHF
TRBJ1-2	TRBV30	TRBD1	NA	TGTGCCTGGAGGATGGACAGGACTAACTATGGCTACACCTTC	CAWRMDRTNYGYTF